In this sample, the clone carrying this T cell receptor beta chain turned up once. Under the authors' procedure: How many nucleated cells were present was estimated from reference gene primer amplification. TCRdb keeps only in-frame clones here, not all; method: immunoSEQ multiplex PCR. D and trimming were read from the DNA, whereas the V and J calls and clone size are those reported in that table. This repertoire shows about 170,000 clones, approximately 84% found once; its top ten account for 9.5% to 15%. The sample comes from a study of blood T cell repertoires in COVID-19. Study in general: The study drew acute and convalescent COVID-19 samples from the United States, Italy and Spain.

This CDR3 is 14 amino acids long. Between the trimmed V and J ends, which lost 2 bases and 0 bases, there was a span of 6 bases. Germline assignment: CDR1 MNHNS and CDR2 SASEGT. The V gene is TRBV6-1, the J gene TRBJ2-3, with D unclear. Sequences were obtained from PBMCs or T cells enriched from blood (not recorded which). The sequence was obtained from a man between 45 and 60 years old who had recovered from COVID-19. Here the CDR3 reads CASSELLSTDTQYF. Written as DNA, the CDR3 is TGTGCCAGCAGTGAATTGTTAAGCACAGATACGCAGTATTTT.